The T cell receptor (beta chain) described here comes from a study of blood T cell repertoires in COVID-19. Per germline, CDR1 MGHRA and CDR2 YSYEKL. The ends lost 3 bases at V and 3 bases at J; junction bases unmatched: 7. The CDR3 spans 16 residues. In the study's own analysis: Reference gene primer amplification gave estimated nucleated cell counts. Clones were sequenced by immunoSEQ multiplex PCR, and TCRdb holds only the in-frame ones, with some missing. D and trimming were read from the DNA, whereas the V and J calls and clone size are those reported in that table. The sample carries 130,000 to 150,000 clones, more than 80% recorded once.

The sequenced sample consisted of peripheral blood. The rearrangement uses TRBV4-1 and TRBJ2-5, with TRBD2 identical over 10 bases. The clonotype was recovered from a man between 18 and 29 years old with COVID-19, enrolled during active disease. The CDR3 nucleotides are TGCGCCAGCAGCCACAAGCGGGAGGGCGGGAAAGAGACCCAGTACTTC. Translated: CASSHKREGGKETQYF.